This is a list of T cell receptor beta chains from one sample in a study of shared clonotypes between healthy human individuals. Assay used: immunoSEQ multiplex PCR; TCRdb lists only in-frame clones, some missing. The data show 2 million to 2.5 million clones, approximately 95% seen once. Source material: naive CD4+ T cells from PBMCs. These receptors came from a man younger than 35 in good health. Some clones in this sample may be carry-over from other donors' samples. CDR3s include the opening cysteine and the closing phenylalanine or tryptophan. A D gene is named only where the DNA matches it firmly. The size of a clone is reported for some rows only, either as once, few or many, or as a class for expanded clones.

J gene,V gene,clone size,D gene,CDR3 protein,CDR3 DNA
TRBJ2-1,TRBV25-1,.,.,CASSEVVRKSNEQFF,TGTGCCAGCAGTGAAGTTGTCAGAAAATCCAATGAGCAGTTCTTC
TRBJ1-5,TRBV15,.,.,CATSRETVNQPQHF,TGTGCCACCAGCAGAGAAACAGTCAATCAGCCCCAGCATTTT
TRBJ1-5,TRBV4-2,.,.,CASSLRGRESNQPQHF,TGTGCCAGCAGCCTCAGGGGTAGGGAAAGCAATCAGCCCCAGCATTTT
TRBJ2-2,TRBV25-1,.,.,CASSERGNTGELFF,TGTGCCAGCAGTGAGAGGGGTAACACCGGGGAGCTGTTTTTT
TRBJ1-1,TRBV5-1,.,.,CASSLTTNTEAFF,TGCGCCAGCAGCTTGACGACGAACACTGAAGCTTTCTTT
TRBJ1-2,TRBV28,.,.,CASSLQVYGYTF,TGTGCCAGCAGTTTACAGGTCTATGGCTACACCTTC
TRBJ1-3,TRBV7-9,.,TRBD1,CASSLTGGNGNTIYF,TGTGCCAGCAGCCTTACAGGGGGCAATGGAAACACCATATATTTT
TRBJ2-3,TRBV19,.,.,CASSYGTRTDTQYF,TGTGCCAGTAGTTACGGGACGCGCACAGATACGCAGTATTTT
TRBJ2-4,TRBV2,.,.,CASSSGTYKNIQYF,TGTGCCAGCAGCTCCGGGACTTACAAAAACATTCAGTACTTC
TRBJ1-5,TRBV30,.,.,CAWSVRTNQPQHF,TGTGCCTGGAGTGTACGGACCAATCAGCCCCAGCATTTT
TRBJ1-5,TRBV28,.,.,CASSSPVGGNQPQHF,TGTGCCAGCAGTTCCCCCGTGGGGGGCAATCAGCCCCAGCATTTT
TRBJ2-7,TRBV16,.,.,CASTGARAEQYF,TGTGCCAGCACCGGGGCCCGCGCCGAGCAGTACTTC
TRBJ1-6,TRBV6-5,once,.,CASGTLNSPLHF,TGTGCCAGCGGCACACTGAATTCACCCCTCCACTTT
TRBJ2-7,TRBV28,.,.,CASSLGPAKSYEQYF,TGTGCCAGCAGTTTAGGCCCAGCGAAAAGCTACGAGCAGTACTTC
TRBJ2-7,TRBV11-2,.,.,CASSSKTANYEQYF,TGTGCCAGCAGCTCAAAGACAGCTAACTACGAGCAGTACTTC
TRBJ1-1,TRBV7-3,.,TRBD1,CASSQGTVTEAFF,TGTGCCAGCAGCCAAGGGACAGTCACTGAAGCTTTCTTT
TRBJ1-3,TRBV5-8,.,.,CASSLWWGNTIYF,TGTGCCAGCAGCTTATGGTGGGGAAACACCATATATTTT
TRBJ2-7,TRBV7-2,.,.,CASSLGQGSNYEQYF,TGTGCCAGCAGCTTAGGGCAGGGCTCTAACTACGAGCAGTACTTC
TRBJ1-5,TRBV5-1,.,.,CASSLSDTGNQPQHF,TGCGCCAGCAGCCTGTCGGACACGGGCAATCAGCCCCAGCATTTT
TRBJ2-5,TRBV5-6,.,.,CASSLGVYQETQYF,TGTGCCAGCAGCTTAGGAGTATACCAAGAGACCCAGTACTTC
TRBJ1-2,TRBV28,.,.,CASRLQLNYGYTF,TGTGCCAGCAGACTCCAACTAAACTATGGCTACACCTTC
TRBJ2-7,TRBV28,.,.,CASNDGDAYSYEQYF,TGTGCCAGCAACGATGGGGACGCATACTCCTACGAGCAGTACTTC
TRBJ1-3,TRBV5-1,few,.,CASSLGGAGNTIYF,TGCGCCAGCAGCTTGGGAGGGGCTGGAAACACCATATATTTT
TRBJ1-1,TRBV18,.,.,CASSLGQLGVTEAFF,TGTGCCAGCTCACTCGGACAGCTAGGGGTAACTGAAGCTTTCTTT
TRBJ2-1,TRBV18,.,TRBD1,CASSPQRGQIYNEQFF,TGTGCCAGCTCACCACAGAGGGGGCAGATTTACAATGAGCAGTTCTTC
TRBJ2-2,TRBV5-1,.,.,CASSESPGTNTGELFF,TGCGCCAGCAGCGAGTCTCCCGGGACCAACACCGGGGAGCTGTTTTTT
TRBJ1-2,TRBV11-2,.,.,CASSLAGLYGYTF,TGTGCCAGCAGCTTAGCAGGACTCTATGGCTACACCTTC
TRBJ2-7,TRBV5-1,.,TRBD2,CASSSLSGRAGEQYF,TGCGCCAGCAGCTCTTTGAGCGGGAGGGCCGGTGAGCAGTACTTC
TRBJ1-1,TRBV6-6,.,.,CASGSHDTEAFF,TGTGCCAGCGGCTCGCATGATACTGAAGCTTTCTTT
TRBJ2-7,TRBV4-1,.,TRBD2,CASSQGQRGGTVSYEQYF,TGCGCCAGCAGCCAAGGTCAACGGGGAGGGACTGTTTCCTACGAGCAGTACTTC
TRBJ2-7,TRBV11-1,.,.,CASSLAPGSLQPTEQYF,TGTGCCAGCAGCTTAGCCCCAGGGAGCCTCCAGCCTACGGAGCAGTACTTC
TRBJ2-3,TRBV7-2,.,TRBD2,CASSFSGSTDTQYF,TGTGCCAGCAGCTTTAGCGGGAGCACAGATACGCAGTATTTT
TRBJ2-7,TRBV6-5,.,TRBD1,CASSFRDRGLYEQYF,TGTGCCAGCAGTTTCCGGGACAGGGGGCTCTACGAGCAGTACTTC
TRBJ1-1,TRBV6-5,.,.,CASSYTKRNTEAFF,TGTGCCAGCAGTTACACCAAGAGAAACACTGAAGCTTTCTTT
TRBJ2-1,TRBV5-1,.,.,CASSLLIGYNEQFF,TGCGCCAGCAGCTTGCTTATCGGATACAATGAGCAGTTCTTC
TRBJ2-4,TRBV6-5,.,.,CASTYGDIQYF,TGTGCCAGCACCTACGGTGACATTCAGTACTTC
TRBJ1-2,TRBV18,.,.,CASPWGESYGYTF,TGTGCCAGCCCCTGGGGGGAGAGCTATGGCTACACCTTC
TRBJ2-1,TRBV5-4,.,.,CASSLVTGNEQFF,TGTGCCAGCAGCTTGGTGACGGGGAATGAGCAGTTCTTC
TRBJ2-7,TRBV6-5,.,TRBD2,CASSYLAGVYEQYF,TGTGCCAGCAGTTATTTGGCGGGAGTGTACGAGCAGTACTTC
TRBJ2-7,TRBV4-3,once,.,CASSQDIFYEQYF,TGCGCCAGCAGCCAAGACATATTCTACGAGCAGTACTTC
TRBJ1-4,TRBV2,.,.,CASSEFGQRATNEKLFF,TGTGCCAGCAGTGAATTTGGACAGCGAGCAACTAATGAAAAACTGTTTTTT
TRBJ1-2,TRBV5-1,.,TRBD1,CASNVGQGRGYGYTF,TGCGCCAGCAACGTAGGACAGGGGCGCGGCTATGGCTACACCTTC
TRBJ2-5,TRBV5-4,.,.,CASSLRSADQETQYF,TGTGCCAGCAGCTTGAGGTCGGCGGACCAAGAGACCCAGTACTTC
TRBJ1-5,TRBV4-3,.,TRBD1,CASSHYFADRGENQPQHF,TGCGCCAGCAGCCACTATTTTGCGGACAGGGGGGAAAATCAGCCCCAGCATTTT
TRBJ2-5,TRBV2,.,TRBD2,CASSEPGGAQETQYF,TGTGCCAGCAGTGAACCGGGAGGGGCCCAAGAGACCCAGTACTTC
TRBJ2-7,TRBV28,once,TRBD2,CASSRLAGGSYEQYF,TGTGCCAGCAGCCGCCTAGCGGGGGGCTCCTACGAGCAGTACTTC
TRBJ2-7,TRBV7-8,.,TRBD1,CASSRRDRRISYEQYF,TGTGCCAGCAGCCGCCGGGACAGGCGAATATCCTACGAGCAGTACTTC
TRBJ1-5,TRBV19,once,.,CASKAGDSNQPQHF,TGTGCCAGTAAGGCGGGGGATAGCAATCAGCCCCAGCATTTT
TRBJ2-7,TRBV10-1,few,TRBD1,CASPRQGARAQYF,TGCGCCAGCCCCAGGCAGGGGGCGAGGGCGCAGTACTTC
TRBJ2-3,TRBV6-4,once,.,CASSSIHGADTQYF,TGTGCCAGCAGTTCCATCCATGGGGCAGATACGCAGTATTTT
TRBJ1-4,TRBV28,once,.,CASKNEKLFF,TGTGCCAGCAAGAATGAAAAACTGTTTTTT
TRBJ1-2,TRBV11-1,.,.,CARGDVQGYTF,TGTGCCAGGGGGGACGTCCAGGGCTACACCTTC
TRBJ1-2,TRBV27,once,.,CASSQRGGRVGYTF,TGTGCCAGCAGTCAACGGGGGGGACGAGTGGGCTACACCTTC
TRBJ1-4,TRBV11-2,.,TRBD1,CASSLADRWYRGEKLFF,TGTGCCAGCAGCTTAGCAGACAGGTGGTACAGGGGTGAAAAACTGTTTTTT
TRBJ1-6,TRBV30,.,.,CAWSVLGAGSPLHF,TGTGCCTGGAGTGTACTGGGGGCGGGTTCACCCCTCCACTTT